This T cell receptor beta chain was recorded in a study of identical twins. A few counts support this clonotype. CDR3 length: 14 residues. V lost 2 bases and J 6 bases, leaving 14 bases between the germline ends. CDR1 is DFQATT and CDR2 is SNEGSKA in the germline V gene (reference sequence). TCRdb re-analysed the 5' RACE reads in MiXCR, keeping a single row per CDR3 protein. In the table there are 1.5 million to 2 million distinct CDR3 sequences, about 32% of which are singletons. V is TRBV20-1 and J is TRBJ2-1; D is perhaps TRBD1 or TRBD2 (5 bases each). The receptor's source is a newborn girl in good health. Sequenced: cord blood. CDR3 in amino acids: CSARPGSGANEQFF. In DNA, the CDR3 is TGCAGTGCTAGACCGGGATCTGGGGCCAATGAGCAGTTCTTC.